The rows below give T cell receptor beta chains drawn from one sample of a study of Graves' ophthalmopathy and Graves' hyperthyroidism. MiXCR, run by TCRdb on the multiplex PCR reads, gives a single entry per CDR3 protein. The table has around 600,000 distinct CDR3 sequences, roughly 41% seen once. The sample consisted of peripheral blood. The receptors here all came from an adult man with Graves' ophthalmopathy. CDR3s include the opening cysteine and the closing phenylalanine or tryptophan. D genes are given only for firm matches. Rows may omit the clone size; those that give it use once, few, many or a size class.

TGTGCCAGCAGCTGGGGGGGTCGGCAAGAGACCCAGTACTTC,CASSWGGRQETQYF,.,TRBV10-3,TRBD2,TRBJ2-5
TGTGCCAGCAGCTTCGGCGGGACTTTCTACGAGCAGTACTTC,CASSFGGTFYEQYF,many,TRBV7-2,.,TRBJ2-7
TGCGCCAGCAGCTTCTTAGCGGGGGCCAAGCAAGAGACCCAGTACTTC,CASSFLAGAKQETQYF,few,TRBV5-1,TRBD2,TRBJ2-5
TGTGCCAGCAGCTTAGGGGGACAGTCTAATGAAAAACTGTTTTTT,CASSLGGQSNEKLFF,many,TRBV7-6,TRBD1,TRBJ1-4
TGTGCCAGTAGTATCCGACAGGGGCTCGGTCCACCGGTGGCTTTCTTT,CASSIRQGLGPPVAFF,many,TRBV19,TRBD1,TRBJ1-1
TGTGCCAGCAGCGACCGGAACAGGGGTGCCCGAGAGACCCAGTACTTC,CASSDRNRGARETQYF,few,TRBV5-5,TRBD1,TRBJ2-5
TGTGCCAGCAGCGTCGACAGGGGGCGGGGTGAGGATGGCTACACCTTC,CASSVDRGRGEDGYTF,many,TRBV7-4,TRBD1,TRBJ1-2
TGCAGCTTGGGGGCTGAGGTTGAAGCTTTCTTT,CSLGAEVEAFF,.,TRBV29-1,.,TRBJ1-1
TGTGCCGGCAGTTGGGACAGGGCCTCACCCCTCCACTTT,CAGSWDRASPLHF,.,TRBV5-4,TRBD1,TRBJ1-6
TGTGCCAGCAGCTTAGGGGGGGCTGAAGCTTTCTTT,CASSLGGAEAFF,many,TRBV7-9,.,TRBJ1-1
TGCGCCAGCCAGGGTAACACTGAAGCTTTCTTT,CASQGNTEAFF,few,TRBV4-3,.,TRBJ1-1
TGCAGTGCTAGAAGGGGCTACACCTTC,CSARRGYTF,many,TRBV20-1,.,TRBJ1-2
TGTGCCAGCAGCCCGCTACTGGGACAGGGGGGGACTGAAGCTTTCTTT,CASSPLLGQGGTEAFF,.,TRBV6-6,TRBD1,TRBJ1-1
TGTGCCACCAGTGATACCCGGGACAAGACCTACGAGCAGTACTTC,CATSDTRDKTYEQYF,many,TRBV24-1,.,TRBJ2-7
TGTGCCAGTAGTACCGGCGGGGGACCTAACTATGGCTACACCTTC,CASSTGGGPNYGYTF,many,TRBV19,.,TRBJ1-2
TGTGCCAGTAGTACCAGGGGCGGGGAAAAACTGTTTTTT,CASSTRGGEKLFF,.,TRBV19,.,TRBJ1-4
TGTGCCAGCAGCTTAGGACAGGGGGCTATGTATCAGCCCCAGCATTTT,CASSLGQGAMYQPQHF,.,TRBV11-2,TRBD1,TRBJ1-5
TGTGCCAGCAGCGTAGGAGGGGTCGAGGATGAGCAGTTCTTC,CASSVGGVEDEQFF,.,TRBV9,.,TRBJ2-1
TGCGCCAGCAGCCAGCCCGGACCGCTCACTGAAGCTTTCTTT,CASSQPGPLTEAFF,few,TRBV4-1,.,TRBJ1-1
TGTGCCAGCAGCTTAATTCCTCAGGGGGCCGGGGAGCTGTTTTTT,CASSLIPQGAGELFF,many,TRBV7-9,TRBD1,TRBJ2-2
TGTGCCAGCAGCTCGAATCTACAGGGGGCTGGAAACACCATATATTTT,CASSSNLQGAGNTIYF,.,TRBV7-9,TRBD1,TRBJ1-3
TGTGCCAGCAGCTCCCTAGCGGGAGAAGGAGAGACCCAGTACTTC,CASSSLAGEGETQYF,many,TRBV7-6,TRBD2,TRBJ2-5
TGTGCCAGCACCAGGGGGGGGGCGAGCTCCTACGAGCAGTACTTC,CASTRGGASSYEQYF,.,TRBV12-3/TRBV12-4,.,TRBJ2-7
TGTGCCAGCAGTGTACCGGGCTCCTACGAGCAGTACTTC,CASSVPGSYEQYF,.,TRBV2,.,TRBJ2-7
TGTGCCAGCAGCTTGACAGGAGCAGAGACCCAGTACTTC,CASSLTGAETQYF,many,TRBV5-8,.,TRBJ2-5
TGCAGCGGTCGGTCCGGACGGAACACTGAAGCTTTCTTT,CSGRSGRNTEAFF,once,TRBV29-1,.,TRBJ1-1
TGCAGTGCTAGTGGGCAGGATAATCAGCCCCAGCATTTT,CSASGQDNQPQHF,many,TRBV20-1,.,TRBJ1-5
TGCAGCGCTGGACAGGGTAATGGCTACACCTTC,CSAGQGNGYTF,many,TRBV29-1,TRBD1,TRBJ1-2
TGTGCCAGCAGCCTACGACTAGCGGGGGTCTACGTCCTGACTTTC,CASSLRLAGVYVLTF,.,TRBV2,TRBD2,TRBJ2-6
TGTGCCAGACCTAGCGGGGGGAACCAAGAGACCCAGTACTTC,CARPSGGNQETQYF,many,TRBV9,TRBD2,TRBJ2-5
TGTGCCACCAGCAGAGTGTATCACAGGGGTAATTCACCCCTCCACTTT,CATSRVYHRGNSPLHF,.,TRBV15,TRBD1,TRBJ1-6
TGTGCCAGCAGTGAGCGCAGGGGGGACACTGAAGCTTTCTTT,CASSERRGDTEAFF,.,TRBV11-3,TRBD1,TRBJ1-1
TGCGCCAGCAGCCAAGAGGAGACAACCAACTATGGCTACACCTTC,CASSQEETTNYGYTF,few,TRBV4-3,.,TRBJ1-2
TGCGCCAGCAGCCTGGATGGGGGCACAGATACGCAGTATTTT,CASSLDGGTDTQYF,.,TRBV5-1,.,TRBJ2-3
TGCGCCAGCAGGCCGGAGTTGGGCACTGAAGCTTTCTTT,CASRPELGTEAFF,many,TRBV5-1,.,TRBJ1-1
TGTGCCAGTAGTATAGTTGGGGGGGCCTACGAGCAGTACTTC,CASSIVGGAYEQYF,.,TRBV19,TRBD2,TRBJ2-7
TGTGCCAGCAGTGGAGGTGGGGGCGGAGAGCCCCAGCATTTT,CASSGGGGGEPQHF,.,TRBV6-1,.,TRBJ1-5
TGTGCCAGCAGCCACGAAGATACAGTAAACTATGGCTACACCTTC,CASSHEDTVNYGYTF,few,TRBV5-5,.,TRBJ1-2
TGTGCCAGTAGTGCTGCGTCGGAGGAAAAACTGTTTTTT,CASSAASEEKLFF,.,TRBV19,.,TRBJ1-4
TGTGCCAGCAGTGGGACAGGTACTGTGGACTATGGCTACACCTTC,CASSGTGTVDYGYTF,many,TRBV2,TRBD1,TRBJ1-2
TGTGCCACCAGCAGGGGCGGACAGTTGCGTCAGCCCCAGCATTTT,CATSRGGQLRQPQHF,many,TRBV15,.,TRBJ1-5
TGTGCCAGTAGTATAACACTTAATGAGCAGTTCTTC,CASSITLNEQFF,many,TRBV19,.,TRBJ2-1
TGTGCCAGCAGTTATTTTACTCCCCCCCTGGGATCCTACGAGCAGTACTTC,CASSYFTPPLGSYEQYF,few,TRBV6-5,.,TRBJ2-7
TGCGCCAGCAGTGAACGAGGGTCAGGTAATCAGCCCCAGCATTTT,CASSERGSGNQPQHF,many,TRBV10-2,.,TRBJ1-5
TGTGCCTGGATGAAAGGGTATGGCTACACCTTC,CAWMKGYGYTF,few,TRBV30,.,TRBJ1-2
TGCAGTGCTAGTGGGGCTTATACTAGCGGGGGAACCGATGAGCAGTTCTTC,CSASGAYTSGGTDEQFF,.,TRBV20-1,TRBD2,TRBJ2-1
TGTGCCATCAGGGGGGTCAGCGAGCAGTACTTC,CAIRGVSEQYF,.,TRBV10-3,.,TRBJ2-7
TGTGCCAGCAGCTTGGTAACAGGGGGTTCCTACGAGCAGTACTTC,CASSLVTGGSYEQYF,.,TRBV7-3,TRBD1,TRBJ2-7
TGTGCCAGCAGCTTATTTATCGGGGGTGGAATTTCACCCCTCCACTTT,CASSLFIGGGISPLHF,many,TRBV7-2,.,TRBJ1-6
TGTGCCAGCAGCCTAAACTCTGTAAGCAGGGGGAAGGAGCAGTACTTC,CASSLNSVSRGKEQYF,.,TRBV7-9,TRBD1,TRBJ2-7
TGTGCCAGCAGCTTAGCGCTATATGGTGGCAATGATTGGGATGGCTACACCTTC,CASSLALYGGNDWDGYTF,.,TRBV7-9,.,TRBJ1-2